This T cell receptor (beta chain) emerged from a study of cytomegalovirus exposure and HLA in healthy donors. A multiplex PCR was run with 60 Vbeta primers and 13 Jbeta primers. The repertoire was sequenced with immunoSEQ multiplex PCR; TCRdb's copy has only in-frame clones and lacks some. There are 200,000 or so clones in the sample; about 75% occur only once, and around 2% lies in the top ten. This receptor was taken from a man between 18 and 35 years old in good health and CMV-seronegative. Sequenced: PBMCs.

The CDR3 protein is CSVSRLQETQYF. The CDR3 bases are TGCAGCGTCAGCAGGCTCCAAGAGACCCAGTACTTC. V gene TRBV29-1 combines with J gene TRBJ2-5; D is undetermined. The V end was cut by 6 bases, the J end by 1 base, with 9 bases between. The CDR3 consists of 12 residues. CDR1 is SQVTM and CDR2 is ANQGSEA in the germline V gene. Full variable domain (missing parts from reference TRBV29-1 and TRBJ2-5): SAVISQKPSRDICQRGTSLTIQCQVDSQVTMMFWYRQQPGQSLTLIATANQGSEATYESGFVIDKFPISRPNLTFSTLTVSNMSPEDSSIYLCSVSRLQETQYFGPGTRLLVL.